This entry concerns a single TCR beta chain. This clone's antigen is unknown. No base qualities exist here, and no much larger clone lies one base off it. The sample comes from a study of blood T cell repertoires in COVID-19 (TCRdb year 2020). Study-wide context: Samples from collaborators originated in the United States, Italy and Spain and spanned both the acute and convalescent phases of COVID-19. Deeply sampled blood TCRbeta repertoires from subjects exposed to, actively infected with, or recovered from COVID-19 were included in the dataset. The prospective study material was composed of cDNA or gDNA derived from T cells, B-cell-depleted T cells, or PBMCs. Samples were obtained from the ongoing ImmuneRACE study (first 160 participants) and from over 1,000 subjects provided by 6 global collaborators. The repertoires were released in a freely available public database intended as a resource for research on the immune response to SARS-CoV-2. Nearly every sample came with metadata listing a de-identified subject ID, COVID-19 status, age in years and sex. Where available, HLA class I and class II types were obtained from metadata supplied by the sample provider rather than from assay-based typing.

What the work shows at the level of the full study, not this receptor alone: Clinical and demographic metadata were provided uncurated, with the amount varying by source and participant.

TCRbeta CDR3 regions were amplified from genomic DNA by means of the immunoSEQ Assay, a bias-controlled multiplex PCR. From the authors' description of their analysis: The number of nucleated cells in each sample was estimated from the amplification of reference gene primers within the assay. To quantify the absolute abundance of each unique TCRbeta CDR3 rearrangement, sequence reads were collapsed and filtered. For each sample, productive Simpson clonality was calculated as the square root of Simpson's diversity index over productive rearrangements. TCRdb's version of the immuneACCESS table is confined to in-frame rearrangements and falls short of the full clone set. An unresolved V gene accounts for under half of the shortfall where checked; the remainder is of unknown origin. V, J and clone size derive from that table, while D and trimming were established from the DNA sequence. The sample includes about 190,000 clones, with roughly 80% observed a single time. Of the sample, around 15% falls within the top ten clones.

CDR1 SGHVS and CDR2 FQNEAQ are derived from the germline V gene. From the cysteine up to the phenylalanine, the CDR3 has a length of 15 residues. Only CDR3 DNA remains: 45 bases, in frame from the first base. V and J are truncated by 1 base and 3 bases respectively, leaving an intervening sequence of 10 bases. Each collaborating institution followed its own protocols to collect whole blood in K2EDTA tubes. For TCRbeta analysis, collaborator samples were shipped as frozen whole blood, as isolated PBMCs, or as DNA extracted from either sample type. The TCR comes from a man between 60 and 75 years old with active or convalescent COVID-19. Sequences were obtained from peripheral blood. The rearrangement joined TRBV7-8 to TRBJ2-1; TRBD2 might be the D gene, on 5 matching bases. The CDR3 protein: CASSLGLGGYNEQFF. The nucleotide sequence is TGTGCCAGCAGCTTAGGGCTAGGAGGCTACAATGAGCAGTTCTTC.